This TCR beta chain was found in a study of blood T cell repertoires in COVID-19 (dated by TCRdb to 2020 to 2022). About the full investigation: The collaborator samples originated in the United States, Italy and Spain and spanned the acute and convalescent phases of COVID-19. The material from the prospective study consisted of cDNA or gDNA derived from T cells, B-cell-depleted T cells, or PBMCs. Deeply sampled blood TCRbeta repertoires from subjects exposed to, actively infected with, or recovered from COVID-19 were included in the dataset. The repertoires were made available in a free public database intended to serve as a resource for research on the immune response to SARS-CoV-2. Samples were obtained from the ongoing ImmuneRACE study (first 160 participants) and from about 1,300 subjects provided by 6 global collaborators. Sample metadata almost always included a de-identified subject ID, COVID-19 status, age in years and sex. Where available, HLA class I and class II types were taken from metadata supplied by the sample provider and were not determined by assay-based typing.

Results the study describes overall, beyond this receptor: The quantity of clinical and demographic metadata differed by source and by participant and was supplied without curation.

In the prospective study, participants were about 18 to 100 years old, resided in 20 to 30 geographic areas of the United States, and were enrolled through a virtual design. In the prospective study, participants were assigned to cohorts based on the clinical history participants reported in a screening survey and a study questionnaire. Recovered participants in ImmuneRACE Cohort 3 were defined by two consecutive negative NP/OP PCR tests, clearance by a healthcare professional, or resolution of symptoms. In the prospective study, mobile phlebotomists collected whole blood, serum and a nasopharyngeal or oropharyngeal swab from each participant. Additional blood draws and questionnaires over a 2-month period could optionally be provided by prospective study participants. Before DNA extraction, prospective study blood samples were shipped either frozen or at room temperature. On this clone: It lacks a known antigen. No base quality values were provided; no much bigger clone lies one nucleotide off.

TCRbeta CDR3 regions were amplified from genomic DNA using the immunoSEQ Assay, a bias-controlled multiplex PCR. Turning to the authors' computational methods: The number of nucleated cells in each sample was estimated by amplification of reference gene primers within the assay. Sequence reads were collapsed and filtered to measure the absolute abundance of every unique TCRbeta CDR3 rearrangement. Productive Simpson clonality was computed per sample as the square root of Simpson's diversity index over productive rearrangements. This is the immuneACCESS table as TCRdb keeps it, with only in-frame sequences that have V and J called. A part of the clones is gone; compared with another copy, unresolved V genes explain less than half, and the rest is unexplained. The V and J calls and clone size were taken over from that table, and D and trimming were inferred from the DNA. The sample records about 380,000 clones, around 87% of which are singletons. The ten top clones hold 1.3% of the sample.

CDR3 length: 14 amino acids, cysteine to phenylalanine. Of the read, only the CDR3 DNA is kept; its 42 bases are in frame from base 1. V was cut back by 6 bases and J by 4 bases, leaving a gap of 13 bases between them. CDR1 and CDR2 were assigned from the germline V gene as MNHEY and SVGAGI. The chain is assembled from TRBV6-5 and TRBJ1-5; too little of a D gene remains to name it. The sequence derives from a man between 25 and 39 years old who had recovered from COVID-19. The material sequenced was PBMCs or T cells enriched from blood (not recorded which). The CDR3 in this case is CASSWAGPNQPQHF. Read as DNA, the sequence is TGTGCCAGCAGCTGGGCAGGTCCAAATCAGCCCCAGCATTTT.